This T cell receptor beta chain was identified during a study of blood T cells in healthy people across ages. Whole-study context: When template switching was applied, about one barcoded beta molecule was captured per two T cells.

Healthy Caucasian individuals from Russia aged about 6 to 90 served as donors. With a J-beta primer mix and a sample-barcoded 5' primer, a second PCR ran roughly 6 to 11 cycles. Per-sample output comprised a minimum of 2.5 million paired-end reads containing CDR3. TCRdb analysed the 5' RACE reads with MiXCR anew, one entry per CDR3 protein. Of roughly 2 million distinct CDR3 sequences in the sample, around half were seen once. This clonotype showed up just once. Germline assignment: CDR1 MNHEY and CDR2 SMNVEV (reference sequence). The V and J ends lost 2 bases and 0 bases respectively, with 9 bases between them. The CDR3 has 15 residues.

This receptor was obtained from a woman aged 40-49 years in good health. The rearrangement links TRBV27 to TRBJ2-3; no clear D. The sequenced sample consisted of blood. The CDR3 DNA is TGTGCCAGCAGTTTAGCGACCCAGAGCACAGATACGCAGTATTTT. Protein product: CASSLATQSTDTQYF.